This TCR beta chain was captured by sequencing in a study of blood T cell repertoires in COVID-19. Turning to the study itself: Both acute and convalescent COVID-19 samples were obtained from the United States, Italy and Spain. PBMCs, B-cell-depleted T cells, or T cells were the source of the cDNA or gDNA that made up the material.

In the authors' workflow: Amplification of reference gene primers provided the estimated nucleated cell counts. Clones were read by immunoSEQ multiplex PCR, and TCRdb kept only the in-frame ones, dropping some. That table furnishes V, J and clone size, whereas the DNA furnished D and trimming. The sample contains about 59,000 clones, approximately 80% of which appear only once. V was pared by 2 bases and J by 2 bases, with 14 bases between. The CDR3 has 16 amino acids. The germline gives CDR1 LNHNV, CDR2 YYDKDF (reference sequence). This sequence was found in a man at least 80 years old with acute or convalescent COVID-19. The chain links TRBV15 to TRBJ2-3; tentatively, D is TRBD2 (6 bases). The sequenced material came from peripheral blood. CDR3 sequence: CATSRSLGGITDTQYF. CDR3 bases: TGTGCCACCAGCAGAAGCCTCGGCGGGATCACAGATACGCAGTATTTT.